What follows describes a single T cell receptor beta chain. This record belongs to a study of T-cell reconstitution after alpha-beta-depleted transplantation in children. The CDR3 has 17 residues. The V segment lost 1 base and the J segment 6 bases; nucleotides outside the gene matches: 13. The authors prepared the TCRbeta library with unique molecular identifiers. TCRdb reanalysed the PCR reads using MiXCR and keeps one entry per CDR3 protein. In the table there are hundreds of thousands of distinct CDR3 sequences, 30% to 35% of which are singletons. This rearrangement joins TRBV12-3 or TRBV12-4 to TRBJ2-7, with 9 nucleotides matching TRBD2. The sequence came from a human donor who donated a stem cell graft to a child with aplastic anemia. The sequencing here drew on PBMCs from the stem cell graft donor, taken from the stem cell graft. DNA of the CDR3: TGTGCCAGCAGTTTAGGAATATCTGCGGGAGGGCTAGTCGAGCAGTACTTC. It is translated as CASSLGISAGGLVEQYF.